This record concerns one TCR beta chain sequence. Its antigen is unidentified. The data were obtained in a study of cytomegalovirus exposure and HLA in healthy donors. Primers: 60 Vbeta forward and 13 Jbeta reverse. Libraries were prepared by immunoSEQ multiplex PCR; TCRdb keeps only in-frame clonotypes and omits some of them. This repertoire shows about 100,000 clones, 60% to 80% found once; its top ten account for approximately 4.8%. Germline CDR1 reads SGHTA; CDR2 reads FQGNSA. J lost 3 bases, V lost 5 bases, and 6 bases had no gene match. The CDR3 extends over 15 amino acids. Study findings and constraints: Across HLA loci, a later analysis found differing TCR association rates, with DRB1 most and HLA-C fewest. There was a cluster of highly shared sequence variants that was likely a sequencing artifact. It was about 180 TCR beta chains that were listed as cytomegalovirus-associated.

The receptor was isolated from a woman under 30 in good health and CMV-seropositive. Sequencing was carried out using PBMCs. V and J are TRBV7-2 and TRBJ2-2; 7 positions agree with TRBD1. CDR3: CASSHGQADTGELFF. The CDR3 nucleotides read TGTGCCAGCAGCCATGGACAGGCGGACACCGGGGAGCTGTTTTTT. The full variable domain, rest sourced from reference TRBV7-2 and TRBJ2-2, is GAGVSQSPSNKVTEKGKDVELRCDPISGHTALYWYRQSLGQGLEFLIYFQGNSAPDKSGLPSDRFSAERTGGSVSTLTIQRTQQEDSAVYLCASSHGQADTGELFFGEGSRLTVL.